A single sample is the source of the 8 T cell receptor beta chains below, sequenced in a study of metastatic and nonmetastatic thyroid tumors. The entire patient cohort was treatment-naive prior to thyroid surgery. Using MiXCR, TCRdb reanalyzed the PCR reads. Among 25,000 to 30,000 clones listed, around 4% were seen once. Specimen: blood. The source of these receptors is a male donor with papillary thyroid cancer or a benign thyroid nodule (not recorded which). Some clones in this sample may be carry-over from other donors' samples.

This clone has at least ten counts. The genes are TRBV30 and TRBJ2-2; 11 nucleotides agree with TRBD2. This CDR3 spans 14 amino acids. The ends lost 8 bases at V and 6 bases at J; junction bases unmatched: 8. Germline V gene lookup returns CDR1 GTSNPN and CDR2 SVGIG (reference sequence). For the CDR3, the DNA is TGTGCCCATAGCGGGAGGGCCGAGGCCGGGGAGCTGTTTTTT. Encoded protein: CAHSGRAEAGELFF.

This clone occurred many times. The CDR3 DNA is TGTGCCATCCCGGGTCCAAAATCAACTGAAGCTTTCTTT. Encoded protein: CAIPGPKSTEAFF. The chain carries TRBV10-3 and TRBJ1-1, with D unclear. CDR1 is ENHRY, CDR2 SYGVKD, per germline. V lost 8 bases to trimming and J lost 5 bases, with 15 bases between them. The CDR3 covers 13 residues.

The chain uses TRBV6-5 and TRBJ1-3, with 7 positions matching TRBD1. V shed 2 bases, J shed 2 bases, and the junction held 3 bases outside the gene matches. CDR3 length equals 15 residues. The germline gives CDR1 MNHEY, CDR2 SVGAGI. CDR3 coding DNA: TGTGCCAGCAGTTACGGGGACAGACCTGGAAACACCATATATTTT. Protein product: CASSYGDRPGNTIYF.

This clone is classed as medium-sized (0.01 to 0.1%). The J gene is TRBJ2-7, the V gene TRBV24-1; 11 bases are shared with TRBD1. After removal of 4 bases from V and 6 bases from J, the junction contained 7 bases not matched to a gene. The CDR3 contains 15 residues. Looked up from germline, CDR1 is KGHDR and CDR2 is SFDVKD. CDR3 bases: TGTGCCACCAGTGACCCCGGACAGGGGGCAGGCGAGCAGTACTTC. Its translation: CATSDPGQGAGEQYF.

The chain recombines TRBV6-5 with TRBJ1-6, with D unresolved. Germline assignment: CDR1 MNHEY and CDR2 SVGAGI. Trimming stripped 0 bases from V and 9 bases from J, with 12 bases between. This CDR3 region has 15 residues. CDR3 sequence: CASSYSGRPTSPLHF. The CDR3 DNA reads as TGTGCCAGCAGTTACTCGGGCAGGCCTACTTCACCCCTCCACTTT.

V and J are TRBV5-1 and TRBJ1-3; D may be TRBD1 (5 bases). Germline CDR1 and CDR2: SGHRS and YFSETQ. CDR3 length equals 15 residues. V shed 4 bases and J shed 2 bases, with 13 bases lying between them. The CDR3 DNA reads TGCGCCAGCAGCCCTTCGACAGCCCCTGGAAACACCATATATTTT. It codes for CASSPSTAPGNTIYF.

CDR3 sequence (DNA): TGTGCCAGCAGTTGGACAGGGGTCTATACTGAAGCTTTCTTT. Translated, it gives CASSWTGVYTEAFF. This sequence joins TRBV6-1 and TRBJ1-1; 9 bases agree with TRBD1. Trimming removed 5 bases from V and 5 bases from J; junction bases left unmatched: 6. Germline V gene data show CDR1 as MNHNS and CDR2 as SASEGT. The CDR3 loop spans 14 amino acids.

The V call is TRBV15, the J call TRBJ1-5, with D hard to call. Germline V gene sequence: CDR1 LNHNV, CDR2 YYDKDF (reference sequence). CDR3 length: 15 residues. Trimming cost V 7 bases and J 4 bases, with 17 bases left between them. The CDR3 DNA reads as TGTGCCACCAAGCACCGCGGAACGGGGAATCAGCCCCAGCATTTT. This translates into CATKHRGTGNQPQHF.